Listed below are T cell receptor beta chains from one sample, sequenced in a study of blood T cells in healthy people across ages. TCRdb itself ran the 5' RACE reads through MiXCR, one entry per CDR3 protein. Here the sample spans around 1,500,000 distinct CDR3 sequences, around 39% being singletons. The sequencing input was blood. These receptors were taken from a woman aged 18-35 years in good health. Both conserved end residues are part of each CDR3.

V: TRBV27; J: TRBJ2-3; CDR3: CSSGPRGTDTQYF
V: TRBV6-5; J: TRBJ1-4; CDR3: CASSPRTGGLEKLFF
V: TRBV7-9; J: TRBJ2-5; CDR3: CTSSLEVTQETQYF
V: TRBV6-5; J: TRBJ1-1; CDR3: CASTGQGAEAFF
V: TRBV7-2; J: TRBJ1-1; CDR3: CASILGLSEAFF
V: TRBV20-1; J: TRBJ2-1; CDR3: CSASNLGGGYNEQFF
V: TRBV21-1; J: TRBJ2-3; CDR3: CASSKAPGGADTDTQYF
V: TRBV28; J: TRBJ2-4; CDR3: CASLGRDETAKNIQYF
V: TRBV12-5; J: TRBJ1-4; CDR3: CASGARGLATNEKLFF
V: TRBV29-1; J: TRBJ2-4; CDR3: CSVETSGNIQYF
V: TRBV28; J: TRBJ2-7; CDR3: CASSLWRVSYEQYF
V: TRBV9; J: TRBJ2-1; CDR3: CASSVMAGGDNEQFF
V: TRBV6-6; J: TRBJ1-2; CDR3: CASSPRGGYDGYTF
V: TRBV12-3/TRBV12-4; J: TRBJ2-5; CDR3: CASGLVPRGYQETQYF
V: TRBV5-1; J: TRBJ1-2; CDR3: CASSLVGQDDYGYTF
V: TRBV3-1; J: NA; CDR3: CAGSQDLFEQYF
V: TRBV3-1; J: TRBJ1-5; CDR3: CASSQDLDNQPQHF
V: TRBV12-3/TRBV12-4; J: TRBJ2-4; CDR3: CASSPGTGSIQYF
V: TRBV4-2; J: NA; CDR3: CASSHQWVGETQYF
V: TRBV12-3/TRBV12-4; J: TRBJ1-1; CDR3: CASSRDRSTEAFF
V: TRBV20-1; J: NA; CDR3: CSARGEGGRRKTQYF
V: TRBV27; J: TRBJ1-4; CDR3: CASSLWGVSNEKLFF
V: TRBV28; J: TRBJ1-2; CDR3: CAASGVNYGYTF
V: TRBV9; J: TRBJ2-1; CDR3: CASSVGLNNEQFF
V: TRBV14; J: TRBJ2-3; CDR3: CASSQDGSGSSTDTQYF
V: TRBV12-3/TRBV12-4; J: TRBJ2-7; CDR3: CASSPGPLPYEQYF